Below, 31 T cell receptor beta chains from the same sample are listed, as sequenced in a study of blood T cell repertoires in COVID-19. TCRdb's copy holds only in-frame clones and misses some; the assay was immunoSEQ multiplex PCR. The table has hundreds of thousands of clones, 70% to 90% seen once. The sequenced sample was peripheral blood. Source of these receptors: a young man with active or convalescent COVID-19.

The count of this clone is one. The chain employs TRBV4-2 and TRBJ2-2, with D tentatively TRBD2 (5 bases). Deletions cut 4 bases from V and 0 bases from J, with 12 bases between. The CDR3 contains 16 residues. Germline CDR1 reads LGHNA; CDR2 reads YNFKEQ. CDR3 nucleotides: TGTGCCAGCAGCCGAGAGGAGCGGACGAACACCGGGGAGCTGTTTTTT. Translation gives CASSREERTNTGELFF.

The CDR3 region is CASSYLTRFSGELFF. The CDR3 DNA reads as TGTGCCAGCAGCTATTTGACTAGATTTTCCGGGGAGCTGTTTTTT. The chain joins TRBV7-9 to TRBJ2-2; possible D gene TRBD2, 6 bases. Trimming left V 4 bases short and J 6 bases short, with 15 bases between. CDR1 is SEHNR, CDR2 FQNEAQ, per germline (reference sequence). The CDR3 runs to 15 residues. The whole variable domain, filled in from reference TRBV7-9 and TRBJ2-2, reads DTGVSQNPRHKITKRGQNVTFRCDPISEHNRLYWYRQTLGQGPEFLTYFQNEAQLEKSRLLSDRFSAERPKGSFSTLEIQRTEQGDSAMYLCASSYLTRFSGELFFGEGSRLTVL.

The genes are TRBV7-2 and TRBJ1-2; 7 bases line up with TRBD1. CDR1 and CDR2 (germline): SGHTA, FQGNSA. The trim removed 5 bases at V and 8 bases at J, leaving 8 bases unmatched. This CDR3 is 13 amino acids long. CDR3: CASSKDRVGGYTF. CDR3 nucleotides: TGTGCCAGCAGCAAAGACAGGGTGGGCGGCTACACCTTC.

The genes are TRBV7-9 and TRBJ2-1; D might be TRBD2 (6 bases). The length of the CDR3 is 12 residues. CDR1 and CDR2 (germline): SEHNR, FQNEAQ (reference sequence). V was shortened by 3 bases and J by 10 bases, with 10 bases between the two germline ends. The chain's CDR3 is CASSFRGMEQFF. Written as DNA, the CDR3 is TGTGCCAGCAGCTTTCGGGGGATGGAGCAGTTCTTC. The whole variable domain, remainder taken from reference TRBV7-9 and TRBJ2-1, is DTGVSQNPRHKITKRGQNVTFRCDPISEHNRLYWYRQTLGQGPEFLTYFQNEAQLEKSRLLSDRFSAERPKGSFSTLEIQRTEQGDSAMYLCASSFRGMEQFFGPGTRLTVL.

V and J are TRBV9 and TRBJ2-1, with 8 bases identical to TRBD1. Germline V gene sequence: CDR1 SGDLS, CDR2 YYNGEE. The CDR3 has 17 amino acids. Trimming at V came to 3 bases and at J to 4 bases, leaving 12 bases not matched to a gene. The CDR3 DNA sequence: TGTGCCAGCAGCGACCCGGGACAGGCTTTTCTGTACAATGAGCAGTTCTTC. Translating it yields CASSDPGQAFLYNEQFF.

The chain combines TRBV6-2 or TRBV6-3 with TRBJ2-3, with a tentative D call TRBD2 (5 bases). The CDR3 contains 15 residues. Germline CDR1 reads MNHEY; CDR2 reads SVGEGT. Trimming removed 6 bases at V and 4 bases at J, with 17 bases between. DNA for the CDR3: TGTGCCAGCAGGCCTGGACTCCAGATGGCAGATACGCAGTATTTT. The encoded protein is CASRPGLQMADTQYF.

The V call is TRBV18, the J call TRBJ1-3; TRBD1 matches 7 bases. Germline values: CDR1 KGHSH, CDR2 LQKENI. J was trimmed by 0 bases and V by 8 bases; bases with no gene match: 4. The CDR3 totals 14 residues. The CDR3 here is CASHTGASGNTIYF. CDR3 coding DNA: TGTGCCAGCCACACAGGGGCCTCTGGAAACACCATATATTTT.

The V call is TRBV6-5, the J call TRBJ1-2; perhaps TRBD1 as D (6 bases). The CDR3 length is 11 residues. The V end lost 7 bases, the J end lost 7 bases, and 10 bases lay between the germline ends. Per germline, CDR1 MNHEY and CDR2 SVGAGI. This CDR3 reads CASTQGTGYTF. CDR3 nucleotide sequence: TGTGCCAGCACTCAGGGGACTGGCTACACCTTC.

V usage is TRBV6-5 and J usage is TRBJ1-6; D ambiguous. CDR3 length equals 14 residues. Trimming pared 2 bases from V and 9 bases from J, leaving 11 bases between. Per germline, CDR1 MNHEY and CDR2 SVGAGI. CDR3 protein: CASSYARLSSPLHF. In DNA form, the CDR3 reads TGTGCCAGCAGTTACGCCAGGCTTAGTTCACCCCTCCACTTT.

The chain couples TRBV7-2 to TRBJ1-1, with D tentatively TRBD1 (5 bases). The germline V and J ends were trimmed by 4 bases and 5 bases, with 11 bases remaining between them. The CDR3 length is 13 residues. Germline CDR1 is SGHTA and CDR2 is FQGNSA. CDR3 sequence reads: CASSSNQGTEAFF. The CDR3 bases are TGTGCCAGCAGCTCGAATCAGGGAACTGAAGCTTTCTTT.

The genes are TRBV27 and TRBJ2-7; D is possibly TRBD1 (7 bases). The germline V gene has CDR1 MNHEY and CDR2 SMNVEV (reference sequence). CDR3 length equals 17 residues. The V and J ends lost 0 bases and 11 bases respectively, with 26 bases between them. The CDR3 coding sequence is TGTGCCAGCAGTTTATCGCGCCGAGGGGGGACAGTTGATAAAGAGTACTTC. It codes for CASSLSRRGGTVDKEYF.

V and J are TRBV29-1 and TRBJ2-7; perhaps TRBD2 as D (5 bases). The CDR3 is 14 residues long. The germline V gene has CDR1 SQVTM and CDR2 ANQGSEA. The V gene lost 0 bases and the J gene lost 0 bases, with 9 bases spanning the gap. CDR3 sequence: CSVEEAGRSYEQYF. CDR3 DNA sequence: TGCAGCGTTGAAGAGGCGGGCCGCTCCTACGAGCAGTACTTC.

This clone showed up just a few times. This rearrangement joins TRBV9 to TRBJ1-1; TRBD1 agrees at 10 bases. This CDR3 is built from 16 residues. CDR1 is SGDLS and CDR2 is YYNGEE in the germline V gene. The ends lost 5 bases at V and 6 bases at J; junction bases unmatched: 13. CDR3 nucleotide sequence: TGTGCCAGCAGTCTTTTAGGGGACAGGGGAGGGTCTGAAGCTTTCTTT. Its protein is CASSLLGDRGGSEAFF. The complete variable domain, with remaining parts taken from reference TRBV9 and TRBJ1-1, reads DSGVTQTPKHLITATGQRVTLRCSPRSGDLSVYWYQQSLDQGLQFLIQYYNGEERAKGNILERFSAQQFPDLHSELNLSSLELGDSALYFCASSLLGDRGGSEAFFGQGTRLTVV.

The chain combines TRBV21-1 with TRBJ2-7; TRBD2, as called in the table, went unchecked against the DNA. TRBV21-1 is a documented pseudogene. CDR3 size: 19 residues. The CDR3 is CASSKGELAGGPIPYEQYF. CDR3 DNA sequence: TGTGCCAGCAGCAAAGGGGAACTAGCGGGAGGGCCAATTCCCTACGAGCAGTACTTC.

The rearrangement links TRBV7-2 to TRBJ2-1, with 8 bases that match TRBD1. The CDR3 totals 13 residues. Germline-derived CDR1 and CDR2 are SGHTA and FQGNSA. The CDR3 reads CVQGAIPAEEQFF. The CDR3 DNA reads TGTGTCCAGGGGGCAATCCCGGCAGAGGAGCAGTTCTTC.

V and J are TRBV7-6 and TRBJ2-1; TRBD2 matches at 9 bases. Germline CDR1 reads SGHVS; CDR2 reads FNYEAQ. This CDR3 region has 16 residues. J gave up 0 bases and V 1 base, and 1 base lay outside the gene matches. CDR3 in amino acids: CASSLDSGSSYNEQFF. Here the CDR3 DNA reads TGTGCCAGCAGCTTAGATAGCGGGAGCTCCTACAATGAGCAGTTCTTC.

The V and J genes are TRBV5-1 and TRBJ1-2; D unclear. The CDR3 is made up of 15 amino acids. Per germline, CDR1 SGHRS and CDR2 YFSETQ. V lost 0 bases and J 5 bases, leaving 14 bases between the germline ends. The DNA of the CDR3 is TGCGCCAGCAGCTTGGGGGAGCGAATGGGGTATGGCTACACCTTC. This sequence encodes CASSLGERMGYGYTF.

The chain recombines TRBV7-6 with TRBJ2-1; D perhaps matches TRBD1 (5 bases). In germline, CDR1 is SGHVS, CDR2 FNYEAQ. V was trimmed by 5 bases and J by 0 bases, leaving 11 bases between them. The CDR3 has 15 residues. CDR3 in DNA: TGTGCCAGCAGCCTGATCAGGGTCTCCTACAATGAGCAGTTCTTC. It translates to CASSLIRVSYNEQFF.

This chain uses TRBV9 with TRBJ1-1, with D tentatively TRBD1 (6 bases). Germline CDR1 SGDLS, CDR2 YYNGEE. This CDR3 is 16 amino acids long. V lost 5 bases, J lost 1 base, and 18 bases lay in between. The CDR3: CASSENPGTPNTEAFF. The CDR3 DNA reads as TGTGCCAGCAGTGAGAACCCCGGGACACCGAACACTGAAGCTTTCTTT.

The V call is TRBV2, the J call TRBJ1-4; D is possibly TRBD1 (6 bases). Trimming removed 2 bases from V and 0 bases from J, with 13 bases in between. The CDR3 spans 17 residues. Germline-derived CDR1 and CDR2 are SNHLY and FYNNEI. The DNA for the CDR3 is TGTGCCAGCAGTGAATGGGGGCAGGTTGCAACTAATGAAAAACTGTTTTTT. It translates to CASSEWGQVATNEKLFF.

The V call is TRBV18, the J call TRBJ2-5, with 11 bases identical to TRBD2. Looked up from germline, CDR1 is KGHSH and CDR2 is LQKENI. V was clipped by 1 base and J by 2 bases; unmatched bases: 9. The CDR3 has 18 residues. In DNA, the CDR3 is TGTGCCAGCTCACCACGGGGGTCGGGACTAGCGGAACAAGAGACCCAGTACTTC. This encodes CASSPRGSGLAEQETQYF.

The V gene is TRBV7-9, the J gene TRBJ2-2; tentatively, D is TRBD1 (6 bases). CDR1 is SEHNR, CDR2 FQNEAQ, per germline (reference sequence). There are 14 residues in the CDR3. V was pared by 7 bases and J by 7 bases, with 16 bases between. CDR3 amino acids: CASNSITGHGELFF. The CDR3 DNA reads TGTGCCAGCAACTCGATAACAGGGCACGGGGAGCTGTTTTTT.

This chain connects TRBV19 to TRBJ1-1; no clear D. Trimming cost V 7 bases and J 3 bases, with 15 bases left between them. There are 14 residues in the CDR3. Germline V gene lookup returns CDR1 LNHDA and CDR2 SQIVND (reference sequence). The CDR3 nucleotides read TGTGCCAGTAAGTCCAACTTCGGGGACACTGAAGCTTTCTTT. Translated: CASKSNFGDTEAFF.

This clone was observed once. V is TRBV11-3 and J is TRBJ2-3; TRBD2 agrees at 9 bases. V lost 1 base, J lost 3 bases, and 2 bases stayed unmatched. Germline CDR1 and CDR2: SGHNT and YENEEA. This CDR3 is 15 amino acids long. CDR3: CASSLGLAVTDTQYF. The DNA of the CDR3 is TGTGCCAGCAGCTTAGGACTAGCGGTTACAGATACGCAGTATTTT. Variable domain in full (rest from reference TRBV11-3 and TRBJ2-3): EAGVVQSPRYKIIEKKQPVAFWCNPISGHNTLYWYLQNLGQGPELLIRYENEEAVDDSQLPKDRFSAERLKGVDSTLKIQPAELGDSAVYLCASSLGLAVTDTQYFGPGTRLTVL.

The chain combines TRBV21-1 with TRBJ1-2; TRBD1 is the table's D call, not checked against the DNA. TRBV21-1 is a documented pseudogene. The CDR3 runs 14 residues. The CDR3 DNA is TGTGCCAGCAGCGGACAGGGGGCAGGTTATGGCTACACCTTC. This gives the protein CASSGQGAGYGYTF.

This chain joins TRBV4-3 and TRBJ1-3; maybe TRBD1 (5 bases). The germline V and J ends were trimmed by 1 base and 3 bases, with 10 bases remaining between them. Germline V CDR1 and CDR2: LGHNA, YSLEER. The CDR3 covers 15 residues. CDR3 region: CASSQVRGFGNTIYF. The CDR3 DNA reads TGCGCCAGCAGCCAAGTAAGGGGCTTTGGAAACACCATATATTTT.

The table lists this clone with a count of one. This chain uses TRBV28 with TRBJ1-5, with D possibly TRBD1 on 5 matching bases. This CDR3 spans 16 amino acids. From germline, CDR1 is MDHEN and CDR2 SYDVKM. Between the trimmed V and J ends, which lost 0 bases and 2 bases, there was a span of 11 bases. The CDR3 nucleotides are TGTGCCAGCAGTTTATGGGCGGGGGGAGGCAATCAGCCCCAGCATTTT. It translates to CASSLWAGGGNQPQHF.

As to this clone: The sample contains more than one DNA sequence encoding this CDR3. The gene calls are TRBV30 and TRBJ1-1; 8 nucleotides line up with TRBD1. J was trimmed by 4 bases and V by 2 bases; bases with no gene match: 3. Germline assignment: CDR1 GTSNPN and CDR2 SVGIG (reference sequence). The CDR3 runs 13 residues. For the CDR3, the DNA is TGTGCCTGGAGTCCCACAGGGGGCACTGAAGCTTTCTTT. Its protein is CAWSPTGGTEAFF.

The chain links TRBV5-1 to TRBJ1-3; D ambiguous. V shed 0 bases and J shed 0 bases, with 10 bases lying between them. The CDR3 extends over 16 amino acids. Germline CDR1 SGHRS, CDR2 YFSETQ. The CDR3 DNA is TGCGCCAGCAGCTTGGATCCGGTTCGCTCTGGAAACACCATATATTTT. Translation: CASSLDPVRSGNTIYF.

The V gene is TRBV5-1, the J gene TRBJ2-5, with 10 bases aligning to TRBD1. Unmatched junction bases numbered 1, after V lost 0 bases and J lost 5 bases. Per the germline V gene, CDR1 is SGHRS and CDR2 is YFSETQ. This CDR3 contains 14 residues. CDR3 loop: CASSLEGQGETQYF. CDR3 DNA: TGCGCCAGCAGCTTGGAGGGACAGGGGGAGACCCAGTACTTC.

The rearrangement uses TRBV7-2 and TRBJ1-3; a weak D match, TRBD1 (5 bases). Trimming removed 3 bases at V and 0 bases at J, with 15 bases between. The CDR3 has 17 residues. The germline V gene has CDR1 SGHTA and CDR2 FQGNSA. CDR3 bases: TGTGCCAGCAGCTTCAAGCGGGGACCGATCTCTGGAAACACCATATATTTT. The encoded protein is CASSFKRGPISGNTIYF.